Below, 27 T cell receptor beta chains from the same sample are listed, as sequenced in a study of T cells in Graves' hyperthyroidism and ophthalmopathy. Authors of the study amplified TCR beta CDR3 regions from RNA transcripts. HTBI primers were used for first-round RT-PCR of the TCR CDR3. Via MiXCR, TCRdb re-called the multiplex PCR reads, giving one row per CDR3 protein. The sample has some 600,000 distinct CDR3 sequences, around 14% seen once. Sequenced: blood. These TCRs come from a woman in her thirties with Graves' hyperthyroidism that later progressed to Graves' ophthalmopathy.

This clonotype appeared many times. The chain combines TRBV18 with TRBJ2-1, with TRBD2 identical over 10 bases. Germline V CDR1 and CDR2: KGHSH, LQKENI. V lost 6 bases to trimming and J lost 2 bases; unmatched junction nucleotides: 7. This CDR3 is 16 amino acids long. The CDR3 DNA follows: TGTGCCAGCTCGCAGGCTAGCGGGGGAACCTACAATGAGCAGTTCTTC. Protein product: CASSQASGGTYNEQFF.

The table lists this clonotype with many counts. The V gene is TRBV11-2, the J gene TRBJ1-2, with 9 positions matching TRBD1. Unmatched junction bases numbered 11, after V lost 5 bases and J lost 4 bases. The CDR3 totals 16 residues. Germline V lookup: CDR1 SGHAT, CDR2 FQNNGV. The CDR3 sequence is CASSRPPGTGSYGYTF. Written as DNA, the CDR3 is TGTGCCAGCAGCCGACCGCCCGGGACAGGGAGCTATGGCTACACCTTC.

This clonotype appeared many times. V and J are TRBV20-1 and TRBJ2-1; 12 nucleotides line up with TRBD2. This CDR3 has 14 residues. V lost 5 bases to trimming and J lost 4 bases; unmatched junction nucleotides: 3. Germline-derived CDR1 and CDR2 are DFQATT and SNEGSKA (reference sequence). CDR3 in DNA: TGCAGTGCTCCGGGACTAGCGGGTTACAATGAGCAGTTCTTC. Its protein product is CSAPGLAGYNEQFF.

The rearrangement uses TRBV5-1 and TRBJ2-7, with D perhaps matching TRBD1 (6 bases). CDR3 length equals 13 residues. Per the germline V gene, CDR1 is SGHRS and CDR2 is YFSETQ. The V and J ends lost 5 bases and 5 bases respectively, with 14 bases between them. The CDR3 DNA is TGCGCCAGCAGAATCGGACAGACCGACGAGCAGTACTTC. Protein: CASRIGQTDEQYF.

This clonotype was observed a few times. J is TRBJ2-7 and V is TRBV20-1; the match to TRBD1 covers 7 bases. Germline CDR1 reads DFQATT; CDR2 reads SNEGSKA (reference sequence). The CDR3 extends over 13 amino acids. Trimming at V came to 6 bases and at J to 2 bases, leaving 7 bases not matched to a gene. The CDR3 DNA reads TGCAGTGCCGACGAGGGGGCTACCTACGAGCAGTACTTC. Its protein is CSADEGATYEQYF.

This clonotype was detected ten times or more. V and J are TRBV14 and TRBJ1-2, with a weak D call TRBD1 (6 bases). V lost 5 bases and J 2 bases, leaving 18 bases between the germline ends. The CDR3 has 16 amino acids. Germline V CDR1 and CDR2: SGHDN, FVKESK. CDR3 amino acids: CASSSIHRDLNYGYTF. The CDR3 bases are TGTGCCAGCAGCTCAATCCACAGGGACTTGAACTATGGCTACACCTTC.

The genes are TRBV3-1 and TRBJ2-7, with 10 nucleotides matching TRBD2. In germline, CDR1 is LGHDT, CDR2 YNNKEL (reference sequence). Trimming at V came to 4 bases and at J to 6 bases, leaving 3 bases not matched to a gene. The CDR3 covers 13 residues. The CDR3 sequence is CASSPSGRGEQYF. CDR3 nucleotides: TGTGCCAGCAGCCCAAGCGGGAGGGGCGAGCAGTACTTC.

This clonotype was counted many times. The gene calls are TRBV11-2 and TRBJ1-2; a weak D match, TRBD1 (6 bases). CDR1 and CDR2 (germline): SGHAT, FQNNGV. The CDR3 spans 14 residues. V lost 1 base and J lost 4, with 10 bases in between. The CDR3 spells CASSLGAGAYGYTF. The CDR3 nucleotides read TGTGCCAGCAGCTTAGGTGCAGGGGCCTATGGCTACACCTTC.

The table lists this clonotype with many counts. The chain links TRBV20-1 to TRBJ1-4; D remains unclear. V dropped 5 bases and J dropped 8 bases, with 18 bases sitting between them. The CDR3 has 14 residues. From germline, CDR1 is DFQATT and CDR2 SNEGSKA (reference sequence). In nucleotides, the CDR3 is TGCAGTGCTGACAAAGGCGGGATAGGGGAAAAACTGTTTTTT. It translates to CSADKGGIGEKLFF.

The table lists this clonotype with a few counts. This rearrangement joins TRBV28 to TRBJ1-5, with a tentative D call TRBD1 (6 bases). CDR3 length: 15 residues. Between the trimmed V and J ends, which lost 4 bases and 3 bases, there was a span of 13 bases. Germline loops: CDR1 MDHEN, CDR2 SYDVKM. The CDR3 sequence is CASSSGGGANQPQHF. CDR3 DNA sequence: TGTGCCAGCAGTTCTGGAGGGGGGGCCAATCAGCCCCAGCATTTT.

This clonotype turned up a few times. The chain links TRBV4-1 to TRBJ2-5; 16 bases match TRBD2. Looked up from germline, CDR1 is MGHRA and CDR2 is YSYEKL. Trimming cost V 4 bases and J 2 bases; bases outside gene matches: 7. The CDR3 extends over 18 amino acids. The CDR3 region has the DNA TGCGCCAGCAGCCTGGGACTAGCGGGAGGGCCAGGGCAAGAGACCCAGTACTTC. It translates to CASSLGLAGGPGQETQYF.

There are many counts of this clonotype. This rearrangement joins TRBV2 to TRBJ1-5, with D maybe TRBD1 (5 bases). CDR1 and CDR2 (germline): SNHLY, FYNNEI. V was cut by 8 bases and J by 0 bases, with 14 bases left in between. The CDR3 has 15 residues. CDR3 sequence reads: CASERDPYSNQPQHF. CDR3 sequence (DNA): TGTGCCAGCGAAAGGGACCCTTATAGCAATCAGCCCCAGCATTTT.

This clonotype was detected many times. V is TRBV12-3 or TRBV12-4 and J is TRBJ1-1; the D is unclear. The CDR3 loop spans 14 amino acids. The V gene lost 1 base and the J gene lost 0 bases, with 6 bases spanning the gap. DNA for the CDR3: TGTGCCAGCAGTTTAGGTATGGTGAACACTGAAGCTTTCTTT. It encodes CASSLGMVNTEAFF.

This clonotype was counted many times. The gene calls are TRBV18 and TRBJ2-5, with 8 nucleotides matching TRBD1. This CDR3 is built from 14 residues. The ends lost 3 bases at V and 3 bases at J; junction bases unmatched: 3. From germline, CDR1 is KGHSH and CDR2 LQKENI. Written as DNA, the CDR3 is TGTGCCAGCTCACCGAAGACAGGGGAAGAGACCCAGTACTTC. Translating it yields CASSPKTGEETQYF. The entire variable domain, with the rest obtained from reference TRBV18 and TRBJ2-5, is as follows: NAGVMQNPRHLVRRRGQEARLRCSPMKGHSHVYWYRQLPEEGLKFMVYLQKENIIDESGMPKERFSAEFPKEGPSILRIQQVVRGDSAAYFCASSPKTGEETQYFGPGTRLLVL.

This clonotype has ten or more counts. The chain employs TRBV6-1 and TRBJ2-3; the match to TRBD1 covers 7 bases. With 6 bases clipped from V and 2 bases from J, the junction kept 8 bases outside the gene matches. From germline, CDR1 is MNHNS and CDR2 SASEGT. This CDR3 region has 15 residues. CDR3 loop: CASRRRQGFTDTQYF. DNA for the CDR3: TGTGCCAGCAGGCGGAGACAGGGCTTCACAGATACGCAGTATTTT.

This clonotype appeared many times. This chain uses TRBV9 with TRBJ2-7; 10 positions match TRBD2. The CDR3 has 15 residues. After removal of 3 bases from V and 5 bases from J, the junction contained 8 bases not matched to a gene. Germline V CDR1 and CDR2: SGDLS, YYNGEE. The CDR3 spells CASSALAGVGNEQYF. CDR3 in DNA: TGTGCCAGCAGCGCGCTAGCGGGAGTGGGGAACGAGCAGTACTTC.

The table lists this clonotype with many counts. The rearrangement joins TRBV7-9 to TRBJ1-3; no firm D call. The CDR3 extends over 14 amino acids. The germline V gene has CDR1 SEHNR and CDR2 FQNEAQ (reference sequence). With 7 bases removed from V and 0 bases from J, the gap between germline ends came to 10 bases. Here the CDR3 DNA reads TGTGCCAGCATCGACGGGAGCTCTGGAAACACCATATATTTT. Translating it yields CASIDGSSGNTIYF.

This clonotype came up many times. J is TRBJ2-2 and V is TRBV11-2; no definite D call. CDR3 length equals 16 residues. Germline values: CDR1 SGHAT, CDR2 FQNNGV. V lost 0 bases and J lost 1, with 9 bases in between. The CDR3 coding sequence is TGTGCCAGCAGCTTAGATCTGCCAGGGAACACCGGGGAGCTGTTTTTT. This codes for CASSLDLPGNTGELFF.

V and J are TRBV25-1 and TRBJ2-5; D possibly uses TRBD1 or TRBD2 (6 bases each). Per the germline V gene, CDR1 is MGHDK and CDR2 is SYGVNS. This CDR3 has 15 amino acids. The V end was cut by 3 bases, the J end by 5 bases, with 16 bases between. CDR3 DNA: TGTGCCAGCAGTGACCCCAGGGGAGGTTGGGAGACCCAGTACTTC. It encodes CASSDPRGGWETQYF.

At least ten counts were recorded for this clonotype. CDR3 sequence: CASSFRLAGEETQYF. The CDR3, as DNA: TGTGCCAGCAGTTTTCGTCTAGCGGGTGAAGAGACCCAGTACTTC. The chain uses TRBV27 and TRBJ2-5; TRBD2 matches 8 bases. This CDR3 contains 15 residues. Losses at the gene ends were 3 bases for V and 3 bases for J; bases not matched to a gene: 6. The germline gives CDR1 MNHEY, CDR2 SMNVEV (reference sequence).

The chain uses TRBV29-1 and TRBJ1-2; the D gene is possibly TRBD1 (5 bases). The germline V gene encodes CDR1 SQVTM and CDR2 ANQGSEA. Trimming took 3 bases from V and 3 from J, leaving 11 bases between them. This CDR3 comprises 13 residues. The CDR3 reads CSVDRETDYGYTF. CDR3 bases: TGCAGCGTTGACAGGGAGACGGACTATGGCTACACCTTC.

This clonotype was detected only a few times. CDR3 in amino acids: CSVRGAPDRHPYEQYF. CDR3 nucleotides: TGCAGCGTTCGAGGGGCACCGGACAGGCATCCCTACGAGCAGTACTTC. V and J are TRBV29-1 and TRBJ2-7, with 7 positions matching TRBD1. J lost 2 bases, V lost 5 bases, and 15 bases had no gene match. CDR1 is SQVTM and CDR2 is ANQGSEA in the germline V gene. The CDR3 extends over 16 amino acids.

To note about this clonotype: A single base separates this from a much larger clone, so it may be a read error. This chain uses TRBV19 with TRBJ2-3; TRBD2 matches 7 bases. The V and J ends lost 1 base and 6 bases, in that order; junction bases with no gene match: 7. The CDR3 runs to 15 residues. Per germline, CDR1 LNHDA and CDR2 SQIVND (reference sequence). The CDR3 sequence: CASSIAGGIGDTQYF. The CDR3, as DNA: TGTGCCAGTAGTATAGCGGGGGGAATTGGGGATACGCAGTATTTT.

This clonotype was observed many times. One end of the junction is discordant with germline, which a read error may explain. CDR3 loop: CASNLGGQNYGYTF. As DNA, the CDR3 is TGTGCCAGCAACTTAGGTGGTCAAAACTATGGCTACACCTTC. This chain uses TRBV7-2 with TRBJ1-2; D gene unclear. Germline CDR1 reads SGHTA; CDR2 reads FQGNSA. This CDR3 region has 14 residues.

This clonotype was seen repeatedly, ten times or more. V usage is TRBV7-3 and J usage is TRBJ2-1, with 10 bases matching TRBD2. CDR1 and CDR2 from the germline V gene are SGHTA and FQGTGA. The length of the CDR3 is 16 residues. V was clipped by 2 bases and J by 5 bases; unmatched bases: 6. The CDR3 loop reads CASSLAAGGLHNEQFF. The CDR3 nucleotides are TGTGCCAGCAGCTTAGCAGCGGGAGGGTTGCACAATGAGCAGTTCTTC.

This rearrangement joins TRBV20-1 to TRBJ1-5; 9 bases line up with TRBD1. This CDR3 has 14 amino acids. Germline assignment: CDR1 DFQATT and CDR2 SNEGSKA (reference sequence). J was trimmed by 4 bases and V by 6 bases; bases with no gene match: 7. CDR3 amino acids: CSAIRGTGNQPQHF. CDR3 coding DNA: TGCAGTGCCATCCGTGGGACAGGGAATCAGCCCCAGCATTTT.

The chain recombines TRBV10-2 with TRBJ1-5, with D tentatively TRBD1 (5 bases). This CDR3 region has 13 residues. The V and J ends lost 7 bases and 4 bases respectively, with 11 bases between them. Germline V gene data show CDR1 as WSHSY and CDR2 as SAAADI. CDR3 sequence: CASKVDSNQPQHF. The CDR3, as DNA: TGCGCCAGCAAGGTCGACAGTAATCAGCCCCAGCATTTT.